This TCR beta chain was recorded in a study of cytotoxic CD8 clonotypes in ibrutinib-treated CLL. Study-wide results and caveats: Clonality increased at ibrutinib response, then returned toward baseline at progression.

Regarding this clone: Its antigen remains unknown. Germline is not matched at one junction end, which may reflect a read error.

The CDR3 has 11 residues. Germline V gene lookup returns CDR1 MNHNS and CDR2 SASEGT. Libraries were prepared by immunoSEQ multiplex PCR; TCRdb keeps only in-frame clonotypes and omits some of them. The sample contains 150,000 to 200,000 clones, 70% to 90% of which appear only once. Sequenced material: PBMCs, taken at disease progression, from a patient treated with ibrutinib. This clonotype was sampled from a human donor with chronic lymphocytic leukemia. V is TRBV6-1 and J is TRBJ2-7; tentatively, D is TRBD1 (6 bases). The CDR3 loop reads CASSEGGGSDF. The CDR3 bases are TGTGCCAGCAGTGAAGGAGGGGGATCGGACTTC.